One and the same sample provided the 19 T cell receptor beta chains below, sequenced in a study of T cells in Graves' hyperthyroidism and ophthalmopathy. From RNA transcripts, TCR beta CDR3 regions were amplified. The HTBI primer set served for first-round RT-PCR of the TCR CDR3. Via MiXCR, TCRdb re-called the multiplex PCR reads, giving one row per CDR3 protein. The sample carries 300,000 to 450,000 distinct CDR3 sequences, more than 15% recorded once. Material: blood. These receptors were collected from a woman aged 18 to 35 with Graves' hyperthyroidism that later progressed to Graves' ophthalmopathy.

This clonotype was seen at least ten times. The chain joins TRBV13 to TRBJ1-6; perhaps TRBD1 as D (5 bases). Trimming left V 10 bases short and J 9 bases short, with 16 bases between. Germline-derived CDR1 and CDR2 are PRHDT and FYEKMQ (reference sequence). CDR3 size: 13 residues. The CDR3 DNA reads as TGTGCCACCCGGAGAGGGGCGGCTTCACCCCTCCACTTT. Translated, it gives CATRRGAASPLHF.

The sample holds a few counts of this clonotype. The chain carries TRBV5-1 and TRBJ2-1; D tentatively fits TRBD1 or TRBD2 (6 bases each). Germline V gene sequence: CDR1 SGHRS, CDR2 YFSETQ. The ends were cut back, 0 bases at V and 12 bases at J, with 13 bases in the middle. The CDR3 spans 13 residues. The CDR3 bases are TGCGCCAGCAGCTTGGACGGGGGCACGGGGCAGTTCTTC. Its protein product is CASSLDGGTGQFF. Combining the CDR3 with reference TRBV5-1 and TRBJ2-1 gives the whole variable domain KAGVTQTPRYLIKTRGQQVTLSCSPISGHRSVSWYQQTPGQGLQFLFEYFSETQRNKGNFPGRFSGRQFSNSRSEMNVSTLELGDSALYLCASSLDGGTGQFFGPGTRLTVL.

This clonotype has a single count. This rearrangement joins TRBV20-1 to TRBJ2-5; either TRBD1 or TRBD2 may fit D (6 bases each). CDR1 is DFQATT and CDR2 is SNEGSKA in the germline V gene (reference sequence). The V end was cut by 5 bases, the J end by 3 bases, with 16 bases between. CDR3 length: 14 amino acids. The CDR3 coding sequence is TGCAGTGCTGGATTACAAAGGGGGGAAGAGACCCAGTACTTC. The encoded protein is CSAGLQRGEETQYF.

This clonotype was picked up a small number of times. This chain uses TRBV30 with TRBJ1-1, with 8 bases lining up with TRBD1. Trimming took 4 bases from V and 7 from J; bases not matched to a gene: 8. This CDR3 comprises 13 residues. Germline V gives CDR1 GTSNPN, CDR2 SVGIG (reference sequence). The CDR3 protein is CAWTRTGNDEAFF. CDR3 DNA: TGTGCCTGGACGCGGACAGGGAATGATGAAGCTTTCTTT.

The rearrangement joins TRBV19 to TRBJ2-1; 16 nucleotides align to TRBD2. The CDR3 is 16 amino acids. V was pared by 5 bases and J by 8 bases, with 6 bases of the junction left unmatched. Germline values: CDR1 LNHDA, CDR2 SQIVND (reference sequence). CDR3 sequence reads: CASSPTGLAGGDEQFF. In nucleotides, the CDR3 is TGTGCCAGTAGTCCAACGGGACTAGCGGGAGGGGATGAGCAGTTCTTC. The entire variable domain, with the rest obtained from reference TRBV19 and TRBJ2-1, is as follows: DGGITQSPKYLFRKEGQNVTLSCEQNLNHDAMYWYRQDPGQGLRLIYYSQIVNDFQKGDIAEGYSVSREKKESFPLTVTSAQKNPTAFYLCASSPTGLAGGDEQFFGPGTRLTVL.

This clonotype was seen many times. The genes are TRBV3-1 and TRBJ1-1; D may be TRBD1 (5 bases). The length of the CDR3 is 16 residues. The germline gives CDR1 LGHDT, CDR2 YNNKEL (reference sequence). Trimming shortened V by 4 bases and J by 1 base, and 16 bases separated the two germline ends. CDR3 protein: CASSPAGWVENTEAFF. CDR3 DNA sequence: TGTGCCAGCAGCCCCGCAGGGTGGGTAGAGAACACTGAAGCTTTCTTT.

This clonotype has ten or more counts. The gene calls are TRBV3-1 and TRBJ1-1; no definite D call. The CDR3 sequence is 17 residues long. V was pared by 1 base and J by 1 base, with 16 bases between. Germline V gene sequence: CDR1 LGHDT, CDR2 YNNKEL (reference sequence). In DNA, the CDR3 is TGTGCCAGCAGCCAAGTATATCGGGTCGAGGGGAACACTGAAGCTTTCTTT. This encodes CASSQVYRVEGNTEAFF.

This clonotype showed up just a few times. The chain combines TRBV20-1 with TRBJ1-2, with a weak D call TRBD1 (5 bases). This CDR3 is built from 14 residues. Germline values: CDR1 DFQATT, CDR2 SNEGSKA (reference sequence). V shed 0 bases and J shed 3 bases, with 11 bases lying between them. The CDR3 region has the DNA TGCAGTGCTAGAGAGGTCCCGGGGGACTATGGCTACACCTTC. Amino acid sequence: CSAREVPGDYGYTF.

The chain links TRBV6-1 to TRBJ2-7; 7 positions agree with TRBD1. Germline CDR1 is MNHNS and CDR2 is SASEGT. The junction had 5 bases not matched to a gene; V was cut back by 0 bases and J by 0 bases. This CDR3 comprises 16 residues. CDR3: CASSEAGTAPSYEQYF. The CDR3 coding sequence is TGTGCCAGCAGTGAAGCTGGGACAGCCCCCTCCTACGAGCAGTACTTC.

This clonotype was found many times. V and J are TRBV18 and TRBJ2-7, with D perhaps matching TRBD1 (5 bases). CDR3 length: 14 residues. Germline-derived CDR1 and CDR2 are KGHSH and LQKENI. V lost 3 bases to trimming and J lost 6 bases, with 15 bases between them. Written as DNA, the CDR3 is TGTGCCAGCTCACCCAGGATTGAAGGGGCCGAGCAGTACTTC. Protein sequence: CASSPRIEGAEQYF.

Worth noting for this clonotype: This may arise from a read error, as a much more abundant clone is one base away. Here the CDR3 omits its conserved ending phenylalanine or tryptophan, so a read error is the likely source. This chain connects TRBV28 to TRBJ2-3; D is undetermined. V was pared by 3 bases and J by 3 bases, with 10 bases between. This CDR3 is 14 amino acids long. From germline, CDR1 is MDHEN and CDR2 SYDVKM. The CDR3, as DNA: TGTGCCAGCAGTTTCCGTTCGGAAACAGATACGCAGTATTAT. It translates to CASSFRSETDTQYY.

This clonotype was recorded many times. V is TRBV20-1 and J is TRBJ2-7, with 8 bases matching TRBD1. Germline lookup yields CDR1 DFQATT and CDR2 SNEGSKA (reference sequence). Unmatched junction bases numbered 4, after V lost 6 bases and J lost 6 bases. The length of the CDR3 is 11 residues. Here the CDR3 reads CSAARGREQYF. The CDR3 DNA reads as TGCAGTGCGGCCAGGGGGCGCGAGCAGTACTTC.

V usage is TRBV20-1 and J usage is TRBJ2-3; 7 positions match TRBD2. The CDR3 has 15 residues. The germline gives CDR1 DFQATT, CDR2 SNEGSKA (reference sequence). Unmatched junction bases numbered 7, after V lost 0 bases and J lost 4 bases. Written as DNA, the CDR3 is TGCAGTGCTAGAGAGGGTCGGGGGGAGCCAGATACGCAGTATTTT. Translating it yields CSAREGRGEPDTQYF.

This clonotype was seen a few times. V gene TRBV4-1 combines with J gene TRBJ2-7; 12 bases map to TRBD2. After removal of 1 base from V and 0 bases from J, the junction contained 10 bases not matched to a gene. This CDR3 region has 19 residues. The germline V gene encodes CDR1 MGHRA and CDR2 YSYEKL. CDR3 DNA sequence: TGCGCCAGCAGCCAAGTTTCGGGGGGACTAGCGGGCAGCTCCTACGAGCAGTACTTC. Its translation: CASSQVSGGLAGSSYEQYF.

V is TRBV24-1 and J is TRBJ2-1; the match to TRBD2 covers 10 bases. From germline, CDR1 is KGHDR and CDR2 SFDVKD. The CDR3 sequence is 16 residues long. V lost 1 base and J lost 1; bases outside the gene matches: 0. CDR3 DNA sequence: TGTGCCACCAGTGATTTAGCGGGAGGGTCCTACAATGAGCAGTTCTTC. This gives the protein CATSDLAGGSYNEQFF.

The CDR3 sequence: CASSVLGAEVETQYF. The CDR3 DNA sequence: TGTGCCAGCAGCGTCCTAGGTGCAGAGGTGGAGACCCAGTACTTC. The chain carries TRBV9 and TRBJ2-5; no clear D gene. The CDR3 spans 15 residues. From germline, CDR1 is SGDLS and CDR2 YYNGEE. V shed 2 bases and J shed 5 bases, with 16 bases lying between them.

The V gene is TRBV9, the J gene TRBJ2-2; TRBD2 aligns across 7 bases. Germline V lookup: CDR1 SGDLS, CDR2 YYNGEE. V gave up 5 bases and J gave up 0 bases; unmatched junction bases: 4. This CDR3 is 15 amino acids long. CDR3 DNA: TGTGCCAGCAGTCTCCGGGGGGCGAACACCGGGGAGCTGTTTTTT. Translated: CASSLRGANTGELFF.

This clonotype was observed a few times. The rearrangement uses TRBV27 and TRBJ1-6; tentatively, D is TRBD1 (5 bases). V lost 6 bases and J lost 8, with 17 bases in between. The CDR3 consists of 15 residues. Germline loops: CDR1 MNHEY, CDR2 SMNVEV (reference sequence). CDR3 amino acids: CASRSRGAGDSPLHF. The CDR3 DNA follows: TGTGCCAGCAGATCAAGGGGAGCTGGGGATTCACCCCTCCACTTT.

V is TRBV15 and J is TRBJ2-7; D may be TRBD2 (5 bases). Per the germline V gene, CDR1 is LNHNV and CDR2 is YYDKDF (reference sequence). Trimming took off 3 bases at V and 3 bases at J, with 6 bases between the two ends. There are 12 residues in the CDR3. CDR3 nucleotides: TGTGCCACCAGCAGGGACTTCTACGAGCAGTACTTC. Translated: CATSRDFYEQYF.